The 21 T cell receptor beta chains below were found in one sample sequenced in a study of long-term antiretroviral therapy in people with HIV. With survey level as its setting, the immunoSEQ assay was v3.0. Generated by immunoSEQ multiplex PCR, the TCRdb table keeps only in-frame clones and is missing some. The table includes roughly 27,000 clones, roughly 85% detected once. The source material was unsorted PBMCs, sampled 2.3 years after starting antiretroviral therapy. Receptor source: a man aged 40-50 years with HIV.

V is TRBV11-2 and J is TRBJ2-1; D possibly uses TRBD1 or TRBD2 (5 bases each). V was pared by 5 bases and J by 6 bases, with 11 bases between. Germline loops: CDR1 SGHAT, CDR2 FQNNGV. CDR3 size: 13 residues. The CDR3 region has the DNA TGTGCCAGCAGCACGGGACCTGGCAATGAGCAGTTCTTC. This encodes CASSTGPGNEQFF. The whole variable domain, filled in from reference TRBV11-2 and TRBJ2-1, reads EAGVAQSPRYKIIEKRQSVAFWCNPISGHATLYWYQQILGQGPKLLIQFQNNGVVDDSQLPKDRFSAERLKGVDSTLKIQPAKLEDSAVYLCASSTGPGNEQFFGPGTRLTVL.

V gene TRBV29-1 combines with J gene TRBJ1-1; D is undetermined. V was trimmed by 1 base and J by 1 base, leaving 4 bases between them. The CDR3 loop spans 12 amino acids. Germline lookup yields CDR1 SQVTM and CDR2 ANQGSEA. CDR3 sequence: CSVEVTNTEAFF. The CDR3 coding sequence is TGCAGCGTTGAAGTAACGAACACTGAAGCTTTCTTT.

This chain joins TRBV6-5 and TRBJ2-7; D remains unclear. The germline V gene encodes CDR1 MNHEY and CDR2 SVGAGI. V lost 4 bases and J lost 4, with 20 bases in between. The CDR3 covers 16 residues. This CDR3 reads CASSLDTGFLAYEQYF. The CDR3 nucleotides read TGTGCCAGCAGTTTAGACACCGGGTTCTTGGCATACGAGCAGTACTTC.

The V gene is TRBV11-1, the J gene TRBJ1-1, with D possibly matching TRBD1 (5 bases). Germline CDR1 is SGHAT and CDR2 is FQDESV (reference sequence). The CDR3 spans 16 residues. Trimming cost V 3 bases and J 6 bases, with 20 bases left between them. The CDR3 sequence is CASSLGPFTGGAEAFF. In nucleotides, the CDR3 is TGTGCCAGCAGCTTGGGGCCCTTCACGGGAGGGGCTGAAGCTTTCTTT.

The rearrangement uses TRBV29-1 and TRBJ2-1; D possibly uses TRBD1 or TRBD2 (6 bases each). CDR1 is SQVTM and CDR2 is ANQGSEA in the germline V gene. V lost 5 bases to trimming and J lost 12 bases, with 17 bases between them. The CDR3 consists of 12 residues. The CDR3 DNA reads TGCAGCGTTTTGCTAGAGGGGGGTGCGCAGTTCTTC. It translates to CSVLLEGGAQFF.

The chain joins TRBV7-2 to TRBJ2-7; no clear D. The germline V and J ends were trimmed by 5 bases and 5 bases, with 19 bases remaining between them. Germline lookup yields CDR1 SGHTA and CDR2 FQGNSA. The CDR3 extends over 15 amino acids. The CDR3 sequence: CASSHGVSAGNEQYF. CDR3 bases: TGTGCCAGCAGCCACGGAGTCTCCGCCGGAAACGAGCAGTACTTC.

The rearrangement uses TRBV2 and TRBJ1-1, with no clear D. The CDR3 has 21 residues. Trimming pared 4 bases from V and 0 bases from J, leaving 30 bases between. Germline CDR1 SNHLY, CDR2 FYNNEI. The CDR3: CASSGLDPDSPVLPMNTEAFF. In DNA, the CDR3 is TGTGCCAGCAGTGGTTTGGACCCGGATTCACCAGTACTACCCATGAACACTGAAGCTTTCTTT.

The rearrangement uses TRBV5-1 and TRBJ2-1; possible D gene TRBD2, 6 bases. This CDR3 comprises 14 residues. The V gene lost 0 bases and the J gene lost 7 bases, with 11 bases spanning the gap. CDR1 and CDR2 from the germline V gene are SGHRS and YFSETQ. CDR3 bases: TGCGCCAGCAGCTTGGGGAGGGCCACAAATGAGCAGTTCTTC. Protein sequence: CASSLGRATNEQFF.

This clone has only one observation. The chain combines TRBV7-3 with TRBJ2-7; D perhaps matches TRBD2 (6 bases). With 8 bases removed from V and 2 bases from J, the gap between germline ends came to 19 bases. Looked up from germline, CDR1 is SGHTA and CDR2 is FQGTGA. The CDR3 sequence is 15 residues long. CDR3 nucleotides: TGTGCCAGCGGATCCTGGGGGGTTGACACCTACGAGCAGTACTTC. This codes for CASGSWGVDTYEQYF.

This chain uses TRBV19 with TRBJ2-7; D possibly corresponds to TRBD2 (6 bases). The CDR3 totals 15 residues. Trimming removed 2 bases at V and 7 bases at J, with 18 bases between. Germline-derived CDR1 and CDR2 are LNHDA and SQIVND (reference sequence). DNA of the CDR3: TGTGCCAGTAGTATACCGGGGTCACGCCGGGGGGAGCAGTACTTC. Protein: CASSIPGSRRGEQYF. Supplemented by reference TRBV19 and TRBJ2-7, the full variable domain reads DGGITQSPKYLFRKEGQNVTLSCEQNLNHDAMYWYRQDPGQGLRLIYYSQIVNDFQKGDIAEGYSVSREKKESFPLTVTSAQKNPTAFYLCASSIPGSRRGEQYFGPGTRLTVT.

This sequence joins TRBV7-8 and TRBJ1-5, with a possible D match to TRBD1 (6 bases). The CDR3 extends over 15 amino acids. Germline V gene lookup returns CDR1 SGHVS and CDR2 FQNEAQ. The V end lost 4 bases, the J end lost 6 bases, and 16 bases lay between the germline ends. The CDR3 DNA reads TGTGCCAGCAGCTCCGCCCAGGGGAGCGGTCAGCCCCAGCATTTT. Protein: CASSSAQGSGQPQHF.

The chain combines TRBV7-2 with TRBJ2-1; the D is unclear. This CDR3 region has 14 residues. Per germline, CDR1 SGHTA and CDR2 FQGNSA. Trimming shortened V by 1 base and J by 2 bases, and 6 bases separated the two germline ends. CDR3 sequence (DNA): TGTGCCAGCAGCTTAGAGGCAGCCTACAATGAGCAGTTCTTC. It is translated as CASSLEAAYNEQFF.

The rearrangement links TRBV21-1 to TRBJ1-1. TRBV21-1 is flagged as a pseudogene. The CDR3 runs 12 residues. Written as DNA, the CDR3 is TGTGCCAGCAGGACTGTGAACACTGAAGCTTTCTTT. It specifies CASRTVNTEAFF.

The gene calls are TRBV4-1 and TRBJ1-5; 7 bases fit TRBD1. The CDR3 is 21 amino acids. J lost 0 bases, V lost 4 bases, and 21 bases had no gene match. The germline V gene encodes CDR1 MGHRA and CDR2 YSYEKL. The CDR3 loop is CASSLYHVPRRGLGSNQPQHF. DNA of the CDR3: TGCGCCAGCAGCCTCTACCACGTCCCACGCAGGGGGTTGGGTAGCAATCAGCCCCAGCATTTT.

The chain couples TRBV5-4 to TRBJ2-3; D gene uncertain. The length of the CDR3 is 14 residues. Germline CDR1 is SGHNT and CDR2 is YYREEE (reference sequence). Trimming took off 1 base at V and 2 bases at J, with 8 bases between the two ends. The CDR3 nucleotides read TGTGCCAGCAGCTTGCCACAGAACACAGATACGCAGTATTTT. It codes for CASSLPQNTDTQYF.

The V call is TRBV10-3, the J call TRBJ1-2; 9 bases are shared with TRBD1. Per the germline V gene, CDR1 is ENHRY and CDR2 is SYGVKD. With V trimmed by 7 bases and J by 6 bases, 6 bases remained unmatched. This CDR3 region has 13 residues. The DNA for the CDR3 is TGTGCCATCACCCTGGACAGGGGACATGGCTACACCTTC. Translating gives CAITLDRGHGYTF.

This sequence joins TRBV15 and TRBJ1-5; D possibly corresponds to TRBD1 (5 bases). This CDR3 contains 13 residues. Looked up from germline, CDR1 is LNHNV and CDR2 is YYDKDF (reference sequence). V was trimmed by 0 bases and J by 6 bases, leaving 6 bases between them. The CDR3 DNA reads TGTGCCACCAGCAGAGATGGGGGTCAGCCCCAGCATTTT. Its protein is CATSRDGGQPQHF.

J is TRBJ2-2 and V is TRBV9; no reliable D call. This CDR3 has 12 amino acids. Per germline, CDR1 SGDLS and CDR2 YYNGEE. V lost 0 bases to trimming and J lost 4 bases, with 1 base between them. The CDR3 sequence is CASSVVTGELFF. The CDR3 coding sequence is TGTGCCAGCAGCGTAGTCACCGGGGAGCTGTTTTTT. The full variable domain, with the rest looked up from reference TRBV9 and TRBJ2-2, is DSGVTQTPKHLITATGQRVTLRCSPRSGDLSVYWYQQSLDQGLQFLIQYYNGEERAKGNILERFSAQQFPDLHSELNLSSLELGDSALYFCASSVVTGELFFGEGSRLTVL.

The gene calls are TRBV11-3 and TRBJ2-2, with 7 bases lining up with TRBD1. Germline CDR1 is SGHNT and CDR2 is YENEEA. The V and J ends lost 5 bases and 1 base, in that order; junction bases with no gene match: 7. This CDR3 has 16 residues. CDR3 region: CASSPDRVGNTGELFF. CDR3 DNA: TGTGCCAGCAGCCCTGACAGGGTCGGGAACACCGGGGAGCTGTTTTTT.

This clone was picked up a small number of times. The chain carries TRBV2 and TRBJ2-7; D is perhaps TRBD1 (6 bases). Trimming removed 6 bases from V and 0 bases from J, with 9 bases in between. Germline values: CDR1 SNHLY, CDR2 FYNNEI. The CDR3 totals 13 residues. CDR3 loop: CASRDRASYEQYF. CDR3 nucleotides: TGTGCCAGCAGGGACAGAGCCTCCTACGAGCAGTACTTC.

This clone was counted a few times. The gene calls are TRBV4-1 and TRBJ2-7; D may be TRBD1 (5 bases). Trimming left V 0 bases short and J 3 bases short, with 9 bases between. The CDR3 is made up of 14 amino acids. Per germline, CDR1 MGHRA and CDR2 YSYEKL. The DNA of the CDR3 is TGCGCCAGCAGCCAAGATCCAGGGATCTACGAGCAGTACTTC. Encoded protein: CASSQDPGIYEQYF.